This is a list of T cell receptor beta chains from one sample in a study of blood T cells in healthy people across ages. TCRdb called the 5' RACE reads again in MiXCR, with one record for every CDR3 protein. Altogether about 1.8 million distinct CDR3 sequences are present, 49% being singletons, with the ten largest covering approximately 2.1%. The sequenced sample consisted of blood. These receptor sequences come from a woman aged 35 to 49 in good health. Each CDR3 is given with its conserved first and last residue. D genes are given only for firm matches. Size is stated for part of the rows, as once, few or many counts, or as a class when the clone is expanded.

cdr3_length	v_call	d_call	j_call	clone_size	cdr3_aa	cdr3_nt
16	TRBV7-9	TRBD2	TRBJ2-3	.	CASSLPGGAITDTQYF	TGTGCCAGCAGCCTTCCGGGAGGGGCGATTACAGATACGCAGTATTTT
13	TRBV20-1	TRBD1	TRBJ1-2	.	CSAAVRDRVGYTF	TGCAGTGCCGCCGTCCGGGACAGGGTCGGCTACACCTTC
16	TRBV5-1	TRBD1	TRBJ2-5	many	CASSLGDRVNLETQYF	TGCGCCAGCAGCTTGGGGGACAGGGTAAATCTTGAGACCCAGTACTTC
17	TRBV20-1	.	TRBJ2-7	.	CSAISFLTIGLSYEQYF	TGCAGTGCTATATCTTTCCTGACGATCGGACTTTCCTACGAGCAGTACTTC
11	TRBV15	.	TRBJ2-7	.	CATGAFYEQYF	TGTGCCACGGGGGCATTCTACGAGCAGTACTTC
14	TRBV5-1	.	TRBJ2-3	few	CASSLNLPTDTQYF	TGCGCCAGCAGCTTAAACCTCCCCACAGATACGCAGTATTTT
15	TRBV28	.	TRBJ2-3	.	CASAREGGKRDTQYF	TGTGCCAGCGCCAGGGAGGGGGGAAAAAGGGATACGCAGTATTTT
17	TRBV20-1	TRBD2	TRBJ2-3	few	CSARVSLAGWGTDTQYF	TGCAGTGCTAGAGTATCGCTAGCGGGGTGGGGGACAGATACGCAGTATTTT
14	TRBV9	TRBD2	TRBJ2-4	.	CASSVGGDKNIQYF	TGTGCCAGCAGCGTGGGGGGGGACAAAAACATTCAGTACTTC
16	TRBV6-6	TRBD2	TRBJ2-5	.	CASTSRSGGAPETQYF	TGTGCCAGCACCTCACGTAGCGGGGGGGCCCCAGAGACCCAGTACTTC
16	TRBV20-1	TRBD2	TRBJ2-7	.	CSARDLKRGTSYEQYF	TGCAGTGCTAGAGATCTGAAGCGGGGGACCTCCTACGAGCAGTACTTC
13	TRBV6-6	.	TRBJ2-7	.	CASEGTEPYEQYF	TGTGCCAGCGAGGGAACAGAGCCTTACGAGCAGTACTTC
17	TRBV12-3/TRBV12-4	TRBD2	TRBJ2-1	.	CASSFIHSGGSYNEQFF	TGTGCCAGCAGTTTTATTCACAGCGGGGGTTCCTACAATGAGCAGTTCTTC
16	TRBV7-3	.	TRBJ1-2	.	CASSLNSRAGDDGYTF	TGTGCCAGCAGCTTAAACAGTAGGGCAGGGGATGATGGCTACACCTTC
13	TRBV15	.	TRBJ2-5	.	CATSQGQSETQYF	TGTGCCACCAGCCAAGGACAGTCGGAGACCCAGTACTTC
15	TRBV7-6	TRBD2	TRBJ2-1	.	CASSLLAGGYPEQFF	TGTGCCAGCAGTCTCCTAGCGGGAGGCTACCCGGAGCAGTTCTTC
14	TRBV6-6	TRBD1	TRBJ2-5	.	CASSLDRVEETQYF	TGTGCCAGCAGCCTGGACAGGGTCGAAGAGACCCAGTACTTC
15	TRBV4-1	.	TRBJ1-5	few	CASSLRHLANQPQHF	TGCGCCAGCAGCCTGAGGCATCTAGCAAATCAGCCCCAGCATTTT
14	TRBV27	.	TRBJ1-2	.	CASSFDDSPYGYTF	TGTGCCAGCAGTTTTGATGACAGCCCTTATGGCTACACCTTC
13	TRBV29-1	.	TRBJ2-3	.	CSVRGKGGDTQYF	TGCAGCGTCCGGGGGAAGGGAGGAGATACGCAGTATTTT
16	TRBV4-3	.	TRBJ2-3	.	CASSLGSGLATDTQYF	TGCGCCAGCAGCCTAGGGTCCGGACTTGCCACAGATACGCAGTATTTT
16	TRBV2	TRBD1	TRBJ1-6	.	CASSGPQGADNSPLHF	TGTGCCAGCAGTGGGCCACAGGGGGCGGATAATTCACCCCTCCACTTT
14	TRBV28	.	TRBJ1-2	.	CASSLPDSFYGYTF	TGTGCCAGCAGTTTGCCGGACAGCTTCTATGGCTACACCTTC
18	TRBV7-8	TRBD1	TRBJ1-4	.	CASSPTLLDRGRGEKLFF	TGTGCCAGCAGCCCAACCCTACTGGACAGGGGGCGAGGTGAAAAACTGTTTTTT
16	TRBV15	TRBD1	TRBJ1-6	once	CATSKGRTGRLSPLHF	TGTGCCACCAGCAAGGGAAGGACAGGGCGGTTGTCACCCCTCCACTTT
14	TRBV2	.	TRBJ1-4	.	CASAGDIRVGKLFF	TGTGCCAGCGCCGGGGACATCCGGGTCGGAAAACTGTTTTTT
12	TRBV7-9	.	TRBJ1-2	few	CASSLNNYDYTF	TGTGCCAGCAGCTTAAATAACTATGACTACACCTTC
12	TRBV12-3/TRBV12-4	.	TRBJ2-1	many	CASSFGDNEQFF	TGTGCCAGCAGCTTCGGGGACAATGAGCAGTTCTTC
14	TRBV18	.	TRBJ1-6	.	CASSPGGDNSPLHF	TGTGCCAGCTCACCTGGGGGTGATAATTCACCCCTCCACTTT
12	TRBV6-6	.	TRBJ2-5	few	CASTRDRRTQYF	TGTGCCAGCACCCGGGACCGGCGGACCCAGTACTTC
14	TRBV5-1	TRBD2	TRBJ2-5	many	CASSLSGGIETQYF	TGCGCCAGCAGCCTGAGCGGGGGTATAGAGACCCAGTACTTC
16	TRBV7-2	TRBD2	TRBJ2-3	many	CASSSTGTTYTDTQYF	TGTGCCAGCAGCTCGACCGGGACTACATACACAGATACGCAGTATTTT
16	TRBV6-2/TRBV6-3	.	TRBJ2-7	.	CASSFHLRGQSYEQYF	TGTGCCAGCAGTTTCCACCTTCGGGGCCAGTCCTACGAGCAGTACTTC
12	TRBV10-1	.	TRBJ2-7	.	CASSESWHEQYF	TGCGCCAGCAGTGAGTCCTGGCACGAGCAGTACTTC
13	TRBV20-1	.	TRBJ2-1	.	CSPEGGVSNEQFF	TGCAGTCCGGAGGGGGGGGTCTCCAATGAGCAGTTCTTC
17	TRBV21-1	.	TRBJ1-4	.	CASSKGNAGQINEKLFF	TGTGCCAGCAGCAAAGGCAACGCGGGACAGATTAATGAAAAACTGTTTTTT
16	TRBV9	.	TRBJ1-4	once	CASSVSGLATNEKLFF	TGTGCCAGCAGCGTTTCAGGACTCGCAACTAATGAAAAACTGTTTTTT
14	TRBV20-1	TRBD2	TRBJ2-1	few	CSARRLASSNEQFF	TGCAGTGCTAGAAGACTAGCGTCCTCCAATGAGCAGTTCTTC
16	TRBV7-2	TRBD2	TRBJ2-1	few	CASSRSSTGGYNEQFF	TGTGCCAGCAGCCGATCTTCTACGGGGGGATACAATGAGCAGTTCTTC
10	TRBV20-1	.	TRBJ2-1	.	CSARVRGQFF	TGCAGTGCTAGAGTCCGAGGGCAGTTCTTC
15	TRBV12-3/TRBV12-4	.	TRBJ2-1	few	CASSYDRPSYNEQFF	TGTGCCAGCAGTTACGACAGACCGTCCTACAATGAGCAGTTCTTC
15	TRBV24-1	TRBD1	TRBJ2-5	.	CATSEGQGVFVEQYF	TGTGCCACCAGTGAGGGTCAGGGGGTCTTCGTGGAGCAGTACTTC
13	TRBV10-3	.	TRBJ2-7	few	CAISHESSYEQYF	TGTGCCATCAGCCACGAATCTTCCTACGAGCAGTACTTC
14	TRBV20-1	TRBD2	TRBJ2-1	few	CSARGLAGGDEQFF	TGCAGTGCTAGGGGACTAGCGGGGGGCGATGAGCAGTTCTTC
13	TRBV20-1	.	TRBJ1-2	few	CSALIGQNYGYTF	TGCAGTGCTTTAATCGGACAGAATTATGGCTACACCTTC
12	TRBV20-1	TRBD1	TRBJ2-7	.	CSATRTGYEQYF	TGCAGTGCTACCAGGACAGGCTACGAGCAGTACTTC
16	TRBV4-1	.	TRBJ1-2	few	CASSLNHRQETYGYTF	TGCGCCAGCAGCCTTAACCACCGACAGGAAACCTATGGCTACACCTTC
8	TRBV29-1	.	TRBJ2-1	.	CSVSPWFF	TGCAGCGTTTCCCCTTGGTTCTTC
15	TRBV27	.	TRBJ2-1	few	CASSHGLAQGREQFF	TGTGCCAGCAGTCACGGACTCGCCCAGGGCCGTGAGCAGTTCTTC